These T cell receptor beta chains were read from a single sample in a study of shared clonotypes between healthy human individuals. Profiling relied on immunoSEQ multiplex PCR, and the TCRdb table lists in-frame clones only, not all of them. The sample includes 760,000 or so clones, just over 95% of them seen just once. Sequencing was done on a sample of naive CD8+ T cells sorted from blood. The receptors shown here come from a man under 40 in good health. The CDR3 runs from the conserved cysteine through the conserved F or W. Fields, in order: clone size, V gene, D gene, J gene, CDR3 protein, CDR3 DNA. A D gene is named only where the DNA matches it firmly. Clone size, where shown, is once, few, many, or a class for clones that have expanded.

NA	TRBV5-4	NA	TRBJ2-2	CASSPPGMTGFNTGELFF	TGTGCCAGCAGCCCACCTGGTATGACAGGCTTCAACACCGGGGAGCTGTTTTTT
NA	TRBV7-3	NA	TRBJ2-7	CASSLRSGDEQYF	TGTGCCAGCAGCTTACGTTCGGGGGACGAGCAGTACTTC
once	TRBV7-9	NA	TRBJ2-3	CASSLEGTDTQYF	TGTGCCAGCAGCTTAGAGGGCACAGATACGCAGTATTTT
NA	TRBV5-8	NA	TRBJ2-7	CASSFFYHSYEQYF	TGTGCCAGCAGCTTCTTTTACCACTCCTACGAGCAGTACTTC
once	TRBV5-4	NA	TRBJ2-3	CASSRGNPGSTDTQYF	TGTGCCAGCAGCCGCGGGAATCCAGGGAGCACAGATACGCAGTATTTT
NA	TRBV28	NA	TRBJ2-1	CASTLRGSEQFF	TGTGCCAGCACTCTAAGGGGCAGTGAGCAGTTCTTC
NA	TRBV6-1	NA	TRBJ2-7	CASSDPGRIPYEQYF	TGTGCCAGCAGTGACCCCGGGAGAATCCCCTACGAGCAGTACTTC
NA	TRBV14	NA	TRBJ1-5	CASSQGDTNQPQHF	TGTGCCAGCAGCCAAGGGGACACGAATCAGCCCCAGCATTTT
NA	TRBV11-2	NA	TRBJ1-2	CASSPGTGYTF	TGTGCCAGCAGCCCCGGGACCGGCTACACCTTC
NA	TRBV19	NA	TRBJ2-2	CASSLLSTGELFF	TGTGCCAGTAGTTTACTCAGCACCGGGGAGCTGTTTTTT
NA	TRBV2	TRBD2	TRBJ2-7	CASSGGTSGRPPF	TGTGCCAGCAGTGGGGGGACTAGCGGGAGGCCTCCTTTC
NA	TRBV6-5	NA	TRBJ1-1	CASSYTRDQGNTEAFF	TGTGCCAGCAGTTATACCAGGGATCAGGGGAACACTGAAGCTTTCTTT
NA	TRBV18	NA	TRBJ2-7	CAIEGWVFYEQYF	TGTGCAATCGAGGGGTGGGTCTTCTACGAGCAGTACTTC
NA	TRBV7-8	NA	TRBJ1-2	CASSFGQINYGYTF	TGTGCCAGCAGCTTTGGGCAGATCAACTATGGCTACACCTTC
NA	TRBV15	NA	TRBJ2-1	CATSKSGTRAYNEQFF	TGTGCCACCAGTAAGTCCGGGACAAGAGCATACAATGAGCAGTTCTTC
NA	TRBV20-1	NA	TRBJ2-1	CSASWAEQFF	TGCAGTGCTAGCTGGGCTGAGCAGTTCTTC
NA	TRBV29-1	NA	TRBJ2-7	CSVEWGGGSYEQYF	TGCAGCGTTGAATGGGGGGGCGGCTCCTACGAGCAGTACTTC
NA	TRBV2	NA	TRBJ1-5	CASSGPGLDQPQHF	TGTGCCAGCAGTGGTCCGGGTTTAGATCAGCCCCAGCATTTT
once	TRBV18	NA	TRBJ2-1	CASSPTSKVLSYNEQFF	TGTGCCAGCTCACCAACCAGTAAAGTTCTTTCCTACAATGAGCAGTTCTTC
NA	TRBV7-9	TRBD1	TRBJ2-5	CASSPRTGRNQETQYF	TGTGCCAGCAGCCCGCGGACAGGGCGAAACCAAGAGACCCAGTACTTC
NA	TRBV27	NA	TRBJ2-1	CASSLSWSAGEQFF	TGTGCCAGCAGTTTATCGTGGTCGGCGGGTGAGCAGTTCTTC
NA	TRBV5-1	NA	TRBJ2-1	CASGGSNEQFF	TGCGCCAGCGGAGGTTCCAATGAGCAGTTCTTC
NA	TRBV4-3	NA	TRBJ2-7	CASSQENQGHEQYF	TGCGCCAGCAGCCAAGAAAACCAGGGGCACGAGCAGTACTTC
NA	TRBV27	TRBD2	TRBJ2-1	CASSLPGLAAEQFF	TGTGCCAGCAGTTTACCCGGACTAGCAGCTGAGCAGTTCTTC
NA	TRBV12-2	NA	TRBJ2-6	CPLDSDRATSGANVLTF	TGTCCCCTAGACTCGGACAGGGCAACCTCTGGGGCCAACGTCCTGACTTTC
NA	TRBV27	NA	TRBJ2-6	CASSLGSGANVLTF	TGTGCCAGCAGTTTGGGCTCTGGGGCCAACGTCCTGACTTTC
NA	TRBV11-3	TRBD2	TRBJ2-1	CASSPPTSGTGNEQFF	TGTGCCAGCAGCCCCCCCACTAGCGGGACTGGAAATGAGCAGTTCTTC
NA	TRBV6-6	NA	TRBJ2-7	CASRTGIDYEQYF	TGTGCCAGCAGAACCGGGATCGACTACGAGCAGTACTTC
NA	TRBV27	NA	TRBJ2-3	CASSSSGVGTDTQYF	TGTGCCAGCAGTTCCTCGGGAGTGGGCACAGATACGCAGTATTTT
NA	TRBV7-6	TRBD2	TRBJ2-7	CASSLPGGYEQYF	TGTGCCAGCAGCCTCCCGGGGGGCTACGAGCAGTACTTC
NA	TRBV5-6	TRBD2	TRBJ2-1	CASSAGLAGYNEQFF	TGTGCCAGCAGCGCTGGACTAGCGGGATACAATGAGCAGTTCTTC
NA	TRBV18	TRBD1	TRBJ1-2	CASSRDSYGYTF	TGTGCCAGCTCACGGGACAGCTATGGCTACACCTTC
NA	TRBV18	NA	TRBJ2-2	CASSPRGFNTGELFF	TGTGCCAGCTCACCACGAGGATTCAACACCGGGGAGCTGTTTTTT
few	TRBV27	NA	TRBJ1-5	CASKDRLGRNQPQHF	TGTGCCAGCAAGGACCGCTTGGGGCGCAATCAGCCCCAGCATTTT